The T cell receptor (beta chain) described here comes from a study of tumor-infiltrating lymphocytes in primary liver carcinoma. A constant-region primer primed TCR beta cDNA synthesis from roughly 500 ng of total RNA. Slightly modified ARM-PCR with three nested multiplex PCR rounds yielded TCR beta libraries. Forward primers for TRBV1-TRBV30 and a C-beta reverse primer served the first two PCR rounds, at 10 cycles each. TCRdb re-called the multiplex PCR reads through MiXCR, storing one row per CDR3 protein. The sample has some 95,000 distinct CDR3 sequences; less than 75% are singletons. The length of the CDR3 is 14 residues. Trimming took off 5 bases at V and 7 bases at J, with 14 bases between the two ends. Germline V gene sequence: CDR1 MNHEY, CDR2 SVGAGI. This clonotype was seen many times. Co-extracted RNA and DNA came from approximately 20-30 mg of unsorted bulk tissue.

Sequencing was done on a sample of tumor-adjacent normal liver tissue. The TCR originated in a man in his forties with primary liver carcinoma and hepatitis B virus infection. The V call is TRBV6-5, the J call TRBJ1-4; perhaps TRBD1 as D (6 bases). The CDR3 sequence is CASSRGGHSEKLFF. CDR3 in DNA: TGTGCCAGCAGTAGGGGGGGGCATAGTGAAAAACTGTTTTTT.